Reported below is one T cell receptor (beta chain). The sample belongs to a study of regulatory T cells in long-lasting Graves disease. Time point meaning: persistent/refractory GD, antithyroid drugs over 5 years with positive TRAb. Extracted RNA from PBMCs served as the source of the TCR library. To make TCR beta libraries, researchers used iRepertoire HTBI primers and Arm-PCR of CDR3 regions. Each CDR3 protein is one row after TCRdb ran MiXCR on the multiplex PCR reads. In the table there are some 470,000 distinct CDR3 sequences, under 25% of which are singletons. Germline values: CDR1 SGHRS, CDR2 YFSETQ. V lost 2 bases, J lost 2 bases, and 22 bases lay in between. The CDR3 extends over 18 amino acids.

This clonotype was sampled from a female donor with Graves disease. The chain combines TRBV5-1 with TRBJ2-5; D ambiguous. The input for sequencing was peripheral blood mononuclear cells (PBMCs), taken when the disease was refractory, from a patient treated with antithyroid drugs. CDR3 bases: TGCGCCAGCAGCTTTCTCTTCTCCCCGCCTAGGGTGCAAGAGACCCAGTACTTC. Protein: CASSFLFSPPRVQETQYF.